What follows is one T cell receptor (beta chain) and its context. Assay: immunoSEQ multiplex PCR; the TCRdb copy retains only in-frame clones and omits some. Among fewer than 85,000 clones listed, around 94% were seen once. The CDR3 runs 12 residues. Trimming removed 5 bases at V and 3 bases at J, with 8 bases between. The V gene's germline CDR1 is MNHEY and CDR2 SMNVEV (reference sequence). This entry is derived from a study of control samples from healthy donors and cancer patients. The TCR sequence derives from an older woman in good health. V is TRBV27 and J is TRBJ2-7; D possibly corresponds to TRBD2 (5 bases). The sequenced sample consisted of blood. The CDR3 loop is CASSPGNYEQYF. CDR3 bases: TGTGCCAGCAGTCCGGGAAACTACGAGCAGTACTTC.